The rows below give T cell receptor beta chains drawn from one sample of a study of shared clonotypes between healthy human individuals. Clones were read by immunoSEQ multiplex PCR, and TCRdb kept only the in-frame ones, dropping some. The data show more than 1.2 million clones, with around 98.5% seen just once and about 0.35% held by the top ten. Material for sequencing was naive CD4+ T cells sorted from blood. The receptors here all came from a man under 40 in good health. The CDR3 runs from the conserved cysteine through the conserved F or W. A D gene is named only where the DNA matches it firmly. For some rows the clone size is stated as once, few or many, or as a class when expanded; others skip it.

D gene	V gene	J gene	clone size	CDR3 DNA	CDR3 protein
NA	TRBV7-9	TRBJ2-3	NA	TGTGCCAGCAGCCAGGGAGTATACACAGATACGCAGTATTTT	CASSQGVYTDTQYF
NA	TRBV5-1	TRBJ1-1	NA	TGCGCCAGCAGCTTACGGGACATGAACACTGAAGCTTTCTTT	CASSLRDMNTEAFF
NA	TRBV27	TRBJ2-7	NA	TGTGCCAGCACCAAAAGGGGTTTACAGGGACAAATGTACGAGCAGTACTTC	CASTKRGLQGQMYEQYF
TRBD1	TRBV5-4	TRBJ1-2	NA	TGTGCCAGCAGCTTAAGCAGGGGGCCCGATGGCTACACCTTC	CASSLSRGPDGYTF
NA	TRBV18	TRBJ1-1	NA	TGTGCCAGCTCCCACCGGGGAGGGGACACTGAAGCTTTCTTT	CASSHRGGDTEAFF
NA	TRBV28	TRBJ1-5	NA	TGTGCCAGCAGTTTATACGGGGGCCTAAATCAGCCCCAGCATTTT	CASSLYGGLNQPQHF
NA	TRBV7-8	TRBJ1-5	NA	TGTGCCAGCAGCTTAGAGGAGGTTCAGCCCCAGCATTTT	CASSLEEVQPQHF
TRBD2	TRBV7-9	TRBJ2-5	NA	TGTGCCAGCAGCCTTAGCGGGAGCGAGACCCAGTACTTC	CASSLSGSETQYF
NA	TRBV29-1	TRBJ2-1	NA	TGCAGCGTTGGGGGGTACAATGAGCAGTTCTTC	CSVGGYNEQFF
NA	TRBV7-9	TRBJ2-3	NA	TGTGCCAGCAGCCAACTCGGGGGAGTTCAGGGTACGCAGTATTTT	CASSQLGGVQGTQYF
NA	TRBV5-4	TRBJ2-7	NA	TGTGCCAGCAGCTTGGACTCGGGAAGAGACGAGCAGTACTTC	CASSLDSGRDEQYF
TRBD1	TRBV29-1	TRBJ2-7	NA	TGCAGCGTTGGCCATGGACAGGGGGCTTTGCAGTACTTC	CSVGHGQGALQYF
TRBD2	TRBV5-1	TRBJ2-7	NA	TGCGCCAGCAGCATACTCCTAGCGGGACCTTCTCACGAGCAGTACTTC	CASSILLAGPSHEQYF
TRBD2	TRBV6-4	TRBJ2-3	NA	TGTGCCAGCAGTTCCCGGGGGGGCACAGATACGCAGTATTTT	CASSSRGGTDTQYF
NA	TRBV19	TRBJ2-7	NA	TGTGCCAGTAGTATTCCCGGCAGGGCCCACGAGCAGTACTTC	CASSIPGRAHEQYF
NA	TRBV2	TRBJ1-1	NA	TGTGCCAGCAGGCCAATACAGGGCACTGAAGCTTTCTTT	CASRPIQGTEAFF
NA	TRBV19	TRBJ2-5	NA	TGTGCCAGTAGTACCCAGGGGGGTGAAGAGACCCAGTACTTC	CASSTQGGEETQYF
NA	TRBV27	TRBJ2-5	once	TGTGCCAGCAAGCGGGACAGCCAAGAGACCCAGTACTTC	CASKRDSQETQYF
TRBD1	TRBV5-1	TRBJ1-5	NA	TGCGCCAGCAGCATGGGACAGGGGCCCAATCAGCCCCAGCATTTT	CASSMGQGPNQPQHF
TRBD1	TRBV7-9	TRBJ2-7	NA	TGTGCCAGCAGCCCGCTGGGACAGAGGGTCTCCGAGCAGTACTTC	CASSPLGQRVSEQYF
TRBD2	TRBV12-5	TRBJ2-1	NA	TGTGCTAGTGGTCCCCACGGGGGGTTCGATGAGCAGTTCTTC	CASGPHGGFDEQFF
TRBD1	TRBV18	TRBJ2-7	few	TGTGCCAGCTCACCGAGGGACAGCTCCTACGAGCAGTACTTC	CASSPRDSSYEQYF
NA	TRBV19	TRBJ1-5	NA	TGTGCCAGTAGTATAGGCCCTCGAGGTCTCGGGACGGCCAATCAGCCCCAGCATTTT	CASSIGPRGLGTANQPQHF
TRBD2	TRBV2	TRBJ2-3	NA	TGTGCCAGCAGTTTCGCTACGACTAGCGGGAGCACAGATACGCAGTATTTT	CASSFATTSGSTDTQYF
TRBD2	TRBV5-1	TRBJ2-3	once	TGCGCCAGCAGCTTACTAGCGGGAGTTGGGACAGATACGCAGTATTTT	CASSLLAGVGTDTQYF
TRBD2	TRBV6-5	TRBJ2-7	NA	TGTGCCAGCAGCCTCACTAGCGGAACCTACGAGCAGTACTTC	CASSLTSGTYEQYF
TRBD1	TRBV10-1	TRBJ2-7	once	TGCGCCAGCAGTGACTGGACAGGGCGGAGCGAGCAGTACTTC	CASSDWTGRSEQYF
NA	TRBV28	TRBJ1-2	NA	TGTGCCAGCAGTGCCGACATCTTCAGCTACACCTTC	CASSADIFSYTF
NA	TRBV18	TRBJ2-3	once	TGTGCCAGCTCACAGAACCTGCCGGCAGTGGGCACAGATACGCAGTATTTT	CASSQNLPAVGTDTQYF
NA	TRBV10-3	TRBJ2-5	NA	TGTGCCATCAGTGAGGGCAGGGATAAGGGGTGGGAACAAGAGACCCAGTACTTC	CAISEGRDKGWEQETQYF
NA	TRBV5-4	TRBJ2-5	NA	TGTGCCAGCAGCTTGAGAGACATCAAAGAGACCCAGTACTTC	CASSLRDIKETQYF
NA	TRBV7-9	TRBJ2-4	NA	TGTGCCAGCAGCTTGATTTTGAGAGAAAACATTCAGTACTTC	CASSLILRENIQYF
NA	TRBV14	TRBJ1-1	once	TGTGCCAGCAGCCCCTGGGACACTGAAGCTTTCTTT	CASSPWDTEAFF
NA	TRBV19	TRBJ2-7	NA	TGTGCCAGTAGCTCCCCGGGCCGATGGGACCACGAGCAGTACTTC	CASSSPGRWDHEQYF
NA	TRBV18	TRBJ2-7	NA	TGTGCCAGCTCGCCCGACAGGTACGAGCAGTACTTC	CASSPDRYEQYF
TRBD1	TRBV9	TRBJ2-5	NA	TGTGCCAGCAGCCCCAGGACAGGGATCCAAGAGACCCAGTACTTC	CASSPRTGIQETQYF
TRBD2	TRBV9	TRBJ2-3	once	TGTGCCAGCAGCGCAGACCCTAGCGGGAGGCGCACAGATACGCAGTATTTT	CASSADPSGRRTDTQYF
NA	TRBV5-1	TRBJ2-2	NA	TGCGCCAGCAGCCTCCAGGAGGTCCCTAACACCGGGGAGCTGTTTTTT	CASSLQEVPNTGELFF
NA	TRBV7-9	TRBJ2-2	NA	TGTGCCAGCAGCTTCTCTGCGGGGAACACCGGGGAGCTGTTTTTT	CASSFSAGNTGELFF
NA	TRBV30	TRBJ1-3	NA	TGTGCCTGGAGCTCGGACTCTGGAAACACCATATATTTT	CAWSSDSGNTIYF
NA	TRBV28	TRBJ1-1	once	TGTGCCAGCAGTACTCACACTGAAGCTTTCTTT	CASSTHTEAFF
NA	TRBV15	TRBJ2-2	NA	TGTGCCACCAGCTCCGGGAGCACCGGGGAGCTGTTTTTT	CATSSGSTGELFF
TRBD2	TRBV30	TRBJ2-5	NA	TGTGCCTGGAGCCTTACTCTAGCGGGAGGGGATCAAGAGACCCAGTACTTC	CAWSLTLAGGDQETQYF
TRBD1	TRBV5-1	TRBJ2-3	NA	TGCGCCAGCAGCGTCGCCGGGACAGGGACCCTACTTGGAGGGGCGCAGTATTTT	CASSVAGTGTLLGGAQYF
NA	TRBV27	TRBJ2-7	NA	TGTGCCAGCAGTGCGCAGGGCAGGGCCTACGAGCAGTACTTC	CASSAQGRAYEQYF
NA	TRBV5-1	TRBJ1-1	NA	TGCGCCAGCAGCTTGGTGCGGCACCGGAACACTGAAGCTTTCTTT	CASSLVRHRNTEAFF
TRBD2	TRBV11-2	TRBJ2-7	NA	TGTGCCAGCAGCTTAAGGACTAGCGGGAGGTCCCCCCACGAGCAGTACTTC	CASSLRTSGRSPHEQYF
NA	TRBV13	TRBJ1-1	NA	TGTGCCAGCAGCTTATTAGGGGGAGGGACTGAAGCTTTCTTT	CASSLLGGGTEAFF
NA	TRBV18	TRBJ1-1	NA	TGTGCCAGCTCACCACGACTAGGCGGGGACACTGAAGCTTTCTTT	CASSPRLGGDTEAFF
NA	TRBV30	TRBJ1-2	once	TGTGCCTGGAGTCCCCTGACGGGATATGGCTACACCTTC	CAWSPLTGYGYTF
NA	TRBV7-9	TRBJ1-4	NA	TGTGCCAGCAGCCCAACAGCCATGGTGGAAAAACTGTTTTTT	CASSPTAMVEKLFF
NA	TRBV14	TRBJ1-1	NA	TGTGCCAGCAGCCGTCAGGGAAGTTTGAAAGCTTTCTTT	CASSRQGSLKAFF
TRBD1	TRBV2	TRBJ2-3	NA	TGTGCCAGCAGCCTAGGACAGGGGGCGGGTGATACGCAGTATTTT	CASSLGQGAGDTQYF
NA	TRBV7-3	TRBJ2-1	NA	TGTGCCAGCAGCTGGATCCAGGGCAGCTCCTACAATGAGCAGTTCTTC	CASSWIQGSSYNEQFF
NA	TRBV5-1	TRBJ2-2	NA	TGCGCCAGCAGCTTGGCCTCTAAGGGCTCCGGGGAGCTGTTTTTT	CASSLASKGSGELFF
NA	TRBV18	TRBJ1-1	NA	TGTGCCAGCTCAACGGGGGCAGGGAAATTGAACACTGAAGCTTTCTTT	CASSTGAGKLNTEAFF
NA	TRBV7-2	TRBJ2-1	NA	TGTGCCAGCAGCTTAGGGCTAGCGGACTACAGGGAGGCTTACAATGAGCAGTTCTTC	CASSLGLADYREAYNEQFF